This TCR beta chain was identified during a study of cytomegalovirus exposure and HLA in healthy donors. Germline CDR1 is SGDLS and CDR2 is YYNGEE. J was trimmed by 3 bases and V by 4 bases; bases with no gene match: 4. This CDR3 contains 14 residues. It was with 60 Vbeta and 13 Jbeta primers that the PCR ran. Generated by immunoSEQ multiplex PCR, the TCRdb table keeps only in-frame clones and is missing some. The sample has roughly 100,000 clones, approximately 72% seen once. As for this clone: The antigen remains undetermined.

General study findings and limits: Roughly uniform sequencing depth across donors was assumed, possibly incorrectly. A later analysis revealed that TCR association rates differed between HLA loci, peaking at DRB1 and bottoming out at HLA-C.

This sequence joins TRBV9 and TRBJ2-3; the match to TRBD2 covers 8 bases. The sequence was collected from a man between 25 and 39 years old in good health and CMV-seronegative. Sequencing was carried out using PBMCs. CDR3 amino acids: CASSFGTSTDTQYF. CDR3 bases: TGTGCCAGCAGCTTTGGGACTAGTACAGATACGCAGTATTTT. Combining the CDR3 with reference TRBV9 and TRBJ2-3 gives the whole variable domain DSGVTQTPKHLITATGQRVTLRCSPRSGDLSVYWYQQSLDQGLQFLIQYYNGEERAKGNILERFSAQQFPDLHSELNLSSLELGDSALYFCASSFGTSTDTQYFGPGTRLTVL.